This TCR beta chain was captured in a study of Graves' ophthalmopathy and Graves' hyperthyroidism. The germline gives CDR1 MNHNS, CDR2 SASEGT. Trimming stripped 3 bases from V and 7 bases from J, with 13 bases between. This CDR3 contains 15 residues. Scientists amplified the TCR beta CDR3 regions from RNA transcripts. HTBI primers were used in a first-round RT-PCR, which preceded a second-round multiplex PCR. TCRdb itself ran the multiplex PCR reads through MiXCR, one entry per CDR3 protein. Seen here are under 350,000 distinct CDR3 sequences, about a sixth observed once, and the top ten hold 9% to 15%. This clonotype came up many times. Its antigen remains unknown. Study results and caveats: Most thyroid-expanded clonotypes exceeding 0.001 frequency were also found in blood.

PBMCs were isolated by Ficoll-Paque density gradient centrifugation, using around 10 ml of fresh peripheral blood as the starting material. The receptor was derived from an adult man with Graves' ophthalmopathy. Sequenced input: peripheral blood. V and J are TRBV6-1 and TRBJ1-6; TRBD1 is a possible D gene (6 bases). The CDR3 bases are TGTGCCAGCAGTGATAACGGCAGGGGAAATTCACCCCTCCACTTT. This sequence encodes CASSDNGRGNSPLHF.